What follows describes a single TCR beta chain. Its antigen is as yet unknown. The CDR3 is made up of 14 amino acids. The V and J ends lost 3 bases and 2 bases respectively, with 13 bases between them. CDR1 is DFQATT, CDR2 SNEGSKA, per germline (reference sequence). The source of the sample is a study of identical twins. The study's findings and limits: Conclusions were drawn cross-sectionally by statistical analysis, without following the same donors.

A single record per CDR3 protein comes from TCRdb applying MiXCR to the 5' RACE reads. The sample consists of 1.5 million to 2 million distinct CDR3 sequences, about 32% of them appearing once. The sequencing sample was made of cord blood. This TCR was sampled from a newborn girl in good health. The chain carries TRBV20-1 and TRBJ1-1, with D tentatively TRBD1 (6 bases). For the CDR3, the DNA is TGCAGTGCTAGGCTATCCGGGGGCAACACTGAAGCTTTCTTT. Translating gives CSARLSGGNTEAFF.